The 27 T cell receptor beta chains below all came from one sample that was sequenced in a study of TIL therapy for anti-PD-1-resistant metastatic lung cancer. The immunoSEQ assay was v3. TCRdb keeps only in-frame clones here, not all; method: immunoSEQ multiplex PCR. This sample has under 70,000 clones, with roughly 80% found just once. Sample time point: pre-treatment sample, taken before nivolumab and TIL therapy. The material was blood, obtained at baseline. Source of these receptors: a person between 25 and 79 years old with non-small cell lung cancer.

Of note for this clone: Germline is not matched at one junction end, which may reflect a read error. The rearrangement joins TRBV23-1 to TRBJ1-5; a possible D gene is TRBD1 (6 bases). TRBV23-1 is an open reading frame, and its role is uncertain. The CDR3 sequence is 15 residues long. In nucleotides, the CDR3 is TGCGCCAGCAGTCAATCCAACCCGAACGCAACCGGGACAATTTTT. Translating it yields CASSQSNPNATGTIF.

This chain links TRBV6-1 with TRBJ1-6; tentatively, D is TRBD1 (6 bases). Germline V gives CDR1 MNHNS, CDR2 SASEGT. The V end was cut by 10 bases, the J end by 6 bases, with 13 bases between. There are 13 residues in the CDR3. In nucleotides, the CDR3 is TGTGCCATCGGGCCCAGGGGTAATTCACCCCTCCACTTT. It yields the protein CAIGPRGNSPLHF.

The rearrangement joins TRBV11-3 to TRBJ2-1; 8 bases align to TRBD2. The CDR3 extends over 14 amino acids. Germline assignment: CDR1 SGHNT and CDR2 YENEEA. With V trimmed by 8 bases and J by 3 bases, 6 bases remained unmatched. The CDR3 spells CASSDGRGYNEQFF. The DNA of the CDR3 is TGTGCCAGCTCGGACGGGAGGGGCTACAATGAGCAGTTCTTC.

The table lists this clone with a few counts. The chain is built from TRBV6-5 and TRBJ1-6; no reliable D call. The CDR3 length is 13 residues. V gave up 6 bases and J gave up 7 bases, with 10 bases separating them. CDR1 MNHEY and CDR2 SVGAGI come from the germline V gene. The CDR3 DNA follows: TGTGCCAGCAGCCCCTCGGCCAATTCACCCCTCCACTTT. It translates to CASSPSANSPLHF.

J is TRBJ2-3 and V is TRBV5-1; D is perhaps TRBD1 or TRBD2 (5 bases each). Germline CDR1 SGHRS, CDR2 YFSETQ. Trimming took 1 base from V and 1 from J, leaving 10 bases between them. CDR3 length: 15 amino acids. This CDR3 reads CASSLPGLGTDTQYF. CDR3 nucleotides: TGCGCCAGCAGCTTGCCGGGGCTGGGCACAGATACGCAGTATTTT.

CDR3 in amino acids: CASSIDESQGRNQPQHF. For the CDR3, the DNA is TGTGCCAGTAGTATAGATGAGAGTCAGGGAAGAAATCAGCCCCAGCATTTT. The chain employs TRBV19 and TRBJ1-5; a possible D gene is TRBD1 (5 bases). CDR1 is LNHDA and CDR2 is SQIVND in the germline V gene (reference sequence). The CDR3 is 17 amino acids. Trimming removed 0 bases at V and 4 bases at J, with 16 bases between.

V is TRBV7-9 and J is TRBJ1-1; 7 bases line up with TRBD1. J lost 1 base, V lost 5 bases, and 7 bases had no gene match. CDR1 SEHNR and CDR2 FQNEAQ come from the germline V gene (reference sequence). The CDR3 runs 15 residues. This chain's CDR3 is CASSLGTARNTEAFF. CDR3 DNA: TGTGCCAGCAGCCTAGGGACAGCCAGGAACACTGAAGCTTTCTTT.

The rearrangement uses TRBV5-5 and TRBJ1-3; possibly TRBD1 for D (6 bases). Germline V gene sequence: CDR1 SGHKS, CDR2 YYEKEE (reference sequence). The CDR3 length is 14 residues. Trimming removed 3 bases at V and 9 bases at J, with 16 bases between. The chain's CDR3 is CASSSGGLRATIYF. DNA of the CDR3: TGTGCCAGCAGCTCCGGGGGGCTTCGGGCCACCATATATTTT.

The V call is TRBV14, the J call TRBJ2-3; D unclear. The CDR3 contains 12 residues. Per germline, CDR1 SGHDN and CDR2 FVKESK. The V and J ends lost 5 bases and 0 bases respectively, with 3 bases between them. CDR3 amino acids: CASSDSTDTQYF. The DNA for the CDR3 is TGTGCCAGCAGCGACAGCACAGATACGCAGTATTTT. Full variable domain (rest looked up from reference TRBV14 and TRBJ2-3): EAGVTQFPSHSVIEKGQTVTLRCDPISGHDNLYWYRRVMGKEIKFLLHFVKESKQDESGMPNNRFLAERTGGTYSTLKVQPAELEDSGVYFCASSDSTDTQYFGPGTRLTVL.

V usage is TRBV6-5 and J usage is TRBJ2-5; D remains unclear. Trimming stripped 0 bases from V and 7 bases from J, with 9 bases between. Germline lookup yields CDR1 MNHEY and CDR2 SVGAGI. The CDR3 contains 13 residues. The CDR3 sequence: CASSYSFIGTQYF. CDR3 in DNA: TGTGCCAGCAGTTACTCGTTCATCGGGACCCAGTACTTC.

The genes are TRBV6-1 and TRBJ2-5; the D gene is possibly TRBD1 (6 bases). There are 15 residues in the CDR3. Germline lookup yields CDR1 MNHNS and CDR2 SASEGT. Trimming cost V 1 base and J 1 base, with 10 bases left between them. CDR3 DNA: TGTGCCAGCAGTGAAGACAGGGCGCCCCAAGAGACCCAGTACTTC. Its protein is CASSEDRAPQETQYF.

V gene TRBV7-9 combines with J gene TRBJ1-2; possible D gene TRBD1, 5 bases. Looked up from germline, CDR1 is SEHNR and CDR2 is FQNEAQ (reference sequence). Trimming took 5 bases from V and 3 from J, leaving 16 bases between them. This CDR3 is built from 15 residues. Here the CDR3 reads CASSRAQGMDYGYTF. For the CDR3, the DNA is TGTGCCAGCAGCCGAGCTCAGGGCATGGACTATGGCTACACCTTC.

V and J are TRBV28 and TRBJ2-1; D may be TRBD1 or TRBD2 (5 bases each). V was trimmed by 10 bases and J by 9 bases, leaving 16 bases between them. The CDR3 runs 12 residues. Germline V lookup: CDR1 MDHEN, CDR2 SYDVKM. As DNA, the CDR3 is TGTGCCACCGGAGCCGGGGCAACTGAGCAGTTCTTC. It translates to CATGAGATEQFF.

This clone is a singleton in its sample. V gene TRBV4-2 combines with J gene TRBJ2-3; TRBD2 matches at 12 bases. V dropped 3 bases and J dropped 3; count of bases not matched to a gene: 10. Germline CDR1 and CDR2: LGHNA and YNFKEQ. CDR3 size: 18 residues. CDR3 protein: CASSHGSSGLAGTDTQYF. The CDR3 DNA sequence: TGTGCCAGCAGCCATGGTTCCTCGGGACTAGCGGGTACAGATACGCAGTATTTT.

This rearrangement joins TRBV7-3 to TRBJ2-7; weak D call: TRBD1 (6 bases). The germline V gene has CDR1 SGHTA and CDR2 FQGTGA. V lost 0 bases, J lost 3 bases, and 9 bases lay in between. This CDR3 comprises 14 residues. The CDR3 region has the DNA TGTGCCAGCAGCTTAACGCGAGGGGGCTACGAGCAGTACTTC. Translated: CASSLTRGGYEQYF.

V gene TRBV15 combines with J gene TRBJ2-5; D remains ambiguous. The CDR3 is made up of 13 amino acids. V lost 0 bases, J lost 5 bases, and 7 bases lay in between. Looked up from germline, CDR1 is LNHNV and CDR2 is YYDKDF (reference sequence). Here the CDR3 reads CATSRDSGETQYF. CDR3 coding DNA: TGTGCCACCAGCAGAGATAGTGGGGAGACCCAGTACTTC.

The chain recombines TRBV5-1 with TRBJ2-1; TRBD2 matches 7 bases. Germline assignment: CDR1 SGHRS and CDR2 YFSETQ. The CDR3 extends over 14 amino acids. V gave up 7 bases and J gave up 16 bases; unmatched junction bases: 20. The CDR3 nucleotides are TGCGCCAGCCACTACGATAATCGGGCGGGAGCGCAATTCTTC. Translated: CASHYDNRAGAQFF.

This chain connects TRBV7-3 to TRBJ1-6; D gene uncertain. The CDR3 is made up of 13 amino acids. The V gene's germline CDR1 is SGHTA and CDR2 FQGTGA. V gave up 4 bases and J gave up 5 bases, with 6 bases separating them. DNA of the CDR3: TGTGCCAGCAGCTCGACTGATAATTCACCCCTCCACTTT. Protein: CASSSTDNSPLHF.

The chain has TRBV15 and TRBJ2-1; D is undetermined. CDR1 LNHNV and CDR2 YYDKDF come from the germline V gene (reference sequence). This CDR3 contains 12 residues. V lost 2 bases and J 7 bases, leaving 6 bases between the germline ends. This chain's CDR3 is CATSRSGNEQFF. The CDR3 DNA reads TGTGCCACCAGCAGATCAGGAAATGAGCAGTTCTTC.

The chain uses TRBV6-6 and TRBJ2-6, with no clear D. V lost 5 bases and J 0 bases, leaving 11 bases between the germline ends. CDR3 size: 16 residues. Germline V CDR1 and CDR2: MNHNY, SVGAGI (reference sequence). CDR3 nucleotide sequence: TGTGCCAGCAGTCCCGGGCCGAGCTCTGGGGCCAACGTCCTGACTTTC. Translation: CASSPGPSSGANVLTF.

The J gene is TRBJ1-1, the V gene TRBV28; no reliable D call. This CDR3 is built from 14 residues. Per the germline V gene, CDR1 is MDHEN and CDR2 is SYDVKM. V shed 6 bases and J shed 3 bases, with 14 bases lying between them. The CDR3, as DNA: TGTGCCAGCAGCCGGACGGTCGGGGACACTGAAGCTTTCTTT. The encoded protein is CASSRTVGDTEAFF.

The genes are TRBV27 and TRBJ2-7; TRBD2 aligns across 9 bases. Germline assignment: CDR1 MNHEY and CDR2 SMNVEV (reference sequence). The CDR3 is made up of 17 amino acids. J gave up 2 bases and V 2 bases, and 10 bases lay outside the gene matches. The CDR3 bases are TGTGCCAGCAGTTTAGGGGTACCGGGACTAGCAACCTACGAGCAGTACTTC. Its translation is CASSLGVPGLATYEQYF.

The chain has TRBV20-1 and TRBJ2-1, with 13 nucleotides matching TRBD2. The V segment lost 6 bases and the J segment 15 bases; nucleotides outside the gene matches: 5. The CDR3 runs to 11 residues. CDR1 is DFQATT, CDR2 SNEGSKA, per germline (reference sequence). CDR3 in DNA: TGCAGTGCAACCACTAGCGGGGGGGTGTTCTTC. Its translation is CSATTSGGVFF.

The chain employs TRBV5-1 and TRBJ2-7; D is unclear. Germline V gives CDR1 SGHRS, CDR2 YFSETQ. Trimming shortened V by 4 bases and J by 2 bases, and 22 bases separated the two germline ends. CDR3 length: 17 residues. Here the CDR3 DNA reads TGCGCCAGCAGCCTCCCACCCCGAGGCCTCTGGGCCTACGAGCAGTACTTC. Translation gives CASSLPPRGLWAYEQYF.

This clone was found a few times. CDR3 in DNA: TGCGCCAGCAGCCAAGATGGTCCGGGGCTCGAAGAGACCCAGTACTTC. Residues: CASSQDGPGLEETQYF. The chain is built from TRBV4-3 and TRBJ2-5; D may match TRBD1 or TRBD2 (5 bases each). Germline V gene data show CDR1 as LGHNA and CDR2 as YSLEER. CDR3 length: 16 residues. Trimming left V 0 bases short and J 3 bases short, with 14 bases between.

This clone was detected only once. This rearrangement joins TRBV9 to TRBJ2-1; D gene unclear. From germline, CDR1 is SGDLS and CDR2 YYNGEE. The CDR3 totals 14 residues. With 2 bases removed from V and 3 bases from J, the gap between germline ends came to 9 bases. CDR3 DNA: TGTGCCAGCAGCGTGACGTGGGTCTACAATGAGCAGTTCTTC. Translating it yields CASSVTWVYNEQFF. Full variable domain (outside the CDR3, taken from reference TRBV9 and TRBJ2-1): DSGVTQTPKHLITATGQRVTLRCSPRSGDLSVYWYQQSLDQGLQFLIQYYNGEERAKGNILERFSAQQFPDLHSELNLSSLELGDSALYFCASSVTWVYNEQFFGPGTRLTVL.

The CDR3 here is CASSPPLTSGKNEQFF. CDR3 nucleotides: TGTGCCAGCAGCCCGCCGTTGACTAGCGGGAAAAATGAGCAGTTCTTC. The V gene is TRBV9, the J gene TRBJ2-1; 11 bases match TRBD2. Germline V CDR1 and CDR2: SGDLS, YYNGEE. The J segment lost 7 bases and the V segment lost 4 bases, leaving 10 bases of the junction unmatched. The CDR3 is 16 residues long.